The 2 T cell receptor beta chains given below trace back to one sample, sequenced in a study of blood T cell repertoires in COVID-19. Profiling relied on immunoSEQ multiplex PCR, and the TCRdb table lists in-frame clones only, not all of them. The profile shows about 330,000 clones, around four fifths of them singletons. Sequencing input: peripheral blood. These receptors all stem from a woman between 50 and 59 years old with acute or convalescent COVID-19.

The rearrangement uses TRBV28 and TRBJ1-2; tentative D call: TRBD1 (5 bases). In germline, CDR1 is MDHEN, CDR2 SYDVKM. The V end lost 5 bases, the J end lost 4 bases, and 14 bases lay between the germline ends. The CDR3 length is 14 residues. The CDR3 protein is CASSPPGGGYGYTF. CDR3 bases: TGTGCCAGCAGTCCGCCCGGGGGAGGCTATGGCTACACCTTC.

The rearrangement uses TRBV24-1 and TRBJ1-4, with TRBD1 identical over 11 bases. The CDR3 consists of 16 residues. V lost 4 bases, J lost 2 bases, and 2 bases stayed unmatched. Germline loops: CDR1 KGHDR, CDR2 SFDVKD. The CDR3 nucleotides read TGTGCCACCAGTGAAGGGACAGGGGGGACTAATGAAAAACTGTTTTTT. It encodes CATSEGTGGTNEKLFF.